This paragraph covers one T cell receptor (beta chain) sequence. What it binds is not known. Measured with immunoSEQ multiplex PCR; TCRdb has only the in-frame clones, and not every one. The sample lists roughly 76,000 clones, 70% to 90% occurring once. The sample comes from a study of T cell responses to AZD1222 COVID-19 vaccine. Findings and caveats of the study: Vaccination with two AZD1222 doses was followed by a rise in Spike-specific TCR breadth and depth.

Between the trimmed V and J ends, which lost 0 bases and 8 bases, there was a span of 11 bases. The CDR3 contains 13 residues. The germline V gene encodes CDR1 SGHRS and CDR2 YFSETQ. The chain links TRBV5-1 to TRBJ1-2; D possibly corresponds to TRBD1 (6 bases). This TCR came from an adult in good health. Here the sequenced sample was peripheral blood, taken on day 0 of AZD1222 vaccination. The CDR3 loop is CASSLVTGYGYTF. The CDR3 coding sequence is TGCGCCAGCAGCTTGGTGACAGGATACGGCTACACCTTC.